The 7 T cell receptor beta chains listed next were all sequenced from one sample in a study of shared clonotypes between healthy human individuals. Naive CD8 cells, CD45RO-negative and positively selected for CCR7, excluded terminally differentiated effector memory CD45RA+ cells. Using immunoSEQ multiplex PCR, the repertoire was profiled, and TCRdb retains in-frame clones only, with some absent. The profile shows 560,000 or so clones, about 96% of them singletons. Sequencing was performed on naive CD8+ T cells sorted from blood. The source is a woman under 40 in good health.

The chain has TRBV5-1 and TRBJ2-7, with TRBD1 identical over 7 bases. V lost 3 bases, J lost 3 bases, and 6 bases stayed unmatched. The CDR3 consists of 14 residues. CDR1 and CDR2 (germline): SGHRS, YFSETQ. In DNA, the CDR3 is TGCGCCAGCAGCTGGGGGACAGAGTACTACGAGCAGTACTTC. Its translation is CASSWGTEYYEQYF.

V gene TRBV27 combines with J gene TRBJ2-3; 7 positions agree with TRBD2. Germline-derived CDR1 and CDR2 are MNHEY and SMNVEV (reference sequence). This CDR3 comprises 12 residues. V was clipped by 2 bases and J by 11 bases; unmatched bases: 4. The DNA for the CDR3 is TGTGCCAGCAGTTTAGGCGGGAGCGGGCAGTATTTT. Amino acids: CASSLGGSGQYF.

V usage is TRBV7-9 and J usage is TRBJ2-3; 8 nucleotides line up with TRBD2. The length of the CDR3 is 15 residues. The germline CDR1 and CDR2 sequences are SEHNR and FQNEAQ (reference sequence). The V gene end was trimmed by 2 bases and the J gene end by 6 bases; junction bases not matched to a gene: 7. Here the CDR3 DNA reads TGTGCCAGCAGCTTATTGCGGGAGGATAACGATACGCAGTATTTT. This encodes CASSLLREDNDTQYF. The whole variable domain, filled in from reference TRBV7-9 and TRBJ2-3, reads DTGVSQNPRHKITKRGQNVTFRCDPISEHNRLYWYRQTLGQGPEFLTYFQNEAQLEKSRLLSDRFSAERPKGSFSTLEIQRTEQGDSAMYLCASSLLREDNDTQYFGPGTRLTVL.

The chain couples TRBV2 to TRBJ2-7; the match to TRBD1 covers 10 bases. Germline CDR1 SNHLY, CDR2 FYNNEI. V lost 6 bases to trimming and J lost 7 bases; unmatched junction nucleotides: 12. This CDR3 has 15 residues. CDR3 loop: CASSAGTGAGREQYF. Written as DNA, the CDR3 is TGTGCCAGCAGCGCCGGGACAGGGGCGGGAAGGGAGCAGTACTTC. The entire variable domain, with the rest obtained from reference TRBV2 and TRBJ2-7, is as follows: EPEVTQTPSHQVTQMGQEVILRCVPISNHLYFYWYRQILGQKVEFLVSFYNNEISEKSEIFDDQFSVERPDGSNFTLKIRSTKLEDSAMYFCASSAGTGAGREQYFGPGTRLTVT.

CDR3 in DNA: TGTGCCAGCAGTTTCCGGACTAGCGGGAGTGTGAGAAATGAGCAGTTCTTC. Encoded protein: CASSFRTSGSVRNEQFF. The V and J genes are TRBV28 and TRBJ2-1, with 13 nucleotides matching TRBD2. The germline gives CDR1 MDHEN, CDR2 SYDVKM. The length of the CDR3 is 17 residues. Trimming removed 3 bases from V and 7 bases from J; junction bases left unmatched: 9. The complete variable domain, with remaining parts taken from reference TRBV28 and TRBJ2-1, reads DVKVTQSSRYLVKRTGEKVFLECVQDMDHENMFWYRQDPGLGLRLIYFSYDVKMKEKGDIPEGYSVSREKKERFSLILESASTNQTSMYLCASSFRTSGSVRNEQFFGPGTRLTVL.

V gene TRBV5-1 combines with J gene TRBJ2-1; D not resolved. The germline V gene encodes CDR1 SGHRS and CDR2 YFSETQ. This CDR3 has 15 residues. V lost 2 bases to trimming and J lost 0 bases, with 9 bases between them. The CDR3 loop is CASSLGEGSYNEQFF. The CDR3 DNA sequence: TGCGCCAGCAGCTTAGGAGAAGGCTCCTACAATGAGCAGTTCTTC.

DNA of the CDR3: TGCGCCAGCAGCTTGGCCCGGACAGGGAGGACTGGGGCCAACGTCCTGACTTTC. Translation gives CASSLARTGRTGANVLTF. The chain joins TRBV5-1 to TRBJ2-6; 8 bases are a match to TRBD1. The CDR3 contains 18 residues. CDR1 and CDR2 (germline): SGHRS, YFSETQ. After removal of 0 bases from V and 2 bases from J, the junction contained 7 bases not matched to a gene.